One and the same sample provided the 25 T cell receptor beta chains below, sequenced in a study of T cells in women clearing cervical HPV infection. Clones were sequenced by immunoSEQ multiplex PCR, and TCRdb holds only the in-frame ones, with some missing. This sample's table has tens of thousands of clones. Sequencing input: blood buffy coat. The source is a woman between 18 and 75 years old with a cervical HPV16 infection that either progressed to CIN3+ or cleared (not recorded which).

Notes on this clone: The read ends 3 residues early relative to the CDR3; the germline J gene fills the gap. V gene TRBV7-2 combines with J gene TRBJ2-3; D may be TRBD2 (6 bases). From germline, CDR1 is SGHTA and CDR2 FQGNSA. Trimming took 1 base from V and 6 from J, leaving 11 bases between them. The CDR3 loop spans 14 amino acids. The CDR3 region is CASSLELAPDTQYF. The DNA read from the CDR3 is TGTGCCAGCAGCTTAGAACTAGCCCCGGATACG.

Details on this clone: The missing CDR3 end, 3 residues past where the read stops, is filled in from the germline J gene. This chain connects TRBV13 to TRBJ2-3; D not resolved. Germline V CDR1 and CDR2: PRHDT, FYEKMQ (reference sequence). The CDR3 spans 11 residues. The part of the CDR3 DNA that was read is TGTGCCAGCAGCTTCTACGAGACG. Its translation: CASSFYET. The full CDR3 protein is CASSFYETQYF. The full variable domain, rest sourced from reference TRBV13 and TRBJ2-3, is AAGVIQSPRHLIKEKRETATLKCYPIPRHDTVYWYQQGPGQDPQFLISFYEKMQSDKGSIPDRFSAQQFSDYHSELNMSSLELGDSALYFCASSFYETQYFGPGTRLTVL.

Worth noting for this clone: The CDR3 is cut off 3 residues early in the read; its end comes from the germline J gene. The chain recombines TRBV6-1 with TRBJ1-1; no reliable D call. V was trimmed by 1 base and J by 1 base, leaving 10 bases between them. CDR1 and CDR2 from the germline V gene are MNHNS and SASEGT. The CDR3 runs 15 residues. CDR3 sequence: CASSEGVGANTEAFF. CDR3 bases read: TGTGCCAGCAGTGAAGGGGTGGGCGCGAACACTGAA.

The CDR3 bases that were read are TGCAGTGCTAGAGATGTCAATAGAAACCAAGAGACC. It translates to CSARDVNRNQET. The CDR3 as a whole reads CSARDVNRNQETQYF. This chain links TRBV20-1 with TRBJ2-5, with D unclear. The read comes to an end 3 residues before the CDR3 does, leaving the germline J gene to fill in the end. Germline V gene lookup returns CDR1 DFQATT and CDR2 SNEGSKA (reference sequence). The CDR3 totals 15 residues. V shed 0 bases and J shed 0 bases, with 11 bases lying between them.

As concerns this clone: Read data end 3 residues before the CDR3 end; the end is taken from the germline J gene. This sequence joins TRBV5-4 and TRBJ2-1; no firm D call. V lost 2 bases to trimming and J lost 7 bases, with 10 bases between them. The germline V gene encodes CDR1 SGHNT and CDR2 YYREEE (reference sequence). The CDR3 totals 13 residues. The CDR3 sequence: CASSLLNRNEQFF. The DNA read from the CDR3 is TGTGCCAGCAGCTTACTTAACAGAAATGAG.

Concerning this clone itself: The CDR3 end is not reached by the read, which stops 3 residues before it; the germline J gene fills it in. The J gene is TRBJ2-1, the V gene TRBV9; 15 bases line up with TRBD2. Per germline, CDR1 SGDLS and CDR2 YYNGEE. V lost 0 bases and J lost 8; bases outside the gene matches: 6. CDR3 length equals 17 residues. The CDR3 DNA, read in part, is TGTGCCAGCAGCGTAGGAGGACTAGCGGGGGGGACACATGAG. This gives the protein CASSVGGLAGGTHE. The whole CDR3 protein reads CASSVGGLAGGTHEQFF. Based on the CDR3 plus reference TRBV9 and TRBJ2-1, the full variable domain is DSGVTQTPKHLITATGQRVTLRCSPRSGDLSVYWYQQSLDQGLQFLIQYYNGEERAKGNILERFSAQQFPDLHSELNLSSLELGDSALYFCASSVGGLAGGTHEQFFGPGTRLTVL.

Turning to this clone: The junction does not match germline at one end; this may be a read error. The read ends 3 residues early relative to the CDR3; the germline J gene fills the gap. This CDR3 is also generated by other DNA sequences in the sample. The chain has TRBV5-1 and TRBJ1-2; the match to TRBD1 covers 10 bases. Germline V gene sequence: CDR1 SGHRS, CDR2 YFSETQ. The CDR3 runs to 13 residues. The CDR3: CASSSGQGYGYTF. Incomplete CDR3 DNA: TGCGCCAGCAGCTCGGGACAGGGGTATGGT. Together with reference TRBV5-1 and TRBJ1-2, the CDR3 gives the full variable domain: KAGVTQTPRYLIKTRGQQVTLSCSPISGHRSVSWYQQTPGQGLQFLFEYFSETQRNKGNFPGRFSGRQFSNSRSEMNVSTLELGDSALYLCASSSGQGYGYTFGSGTRLTVV.

Worth noting for this clone: The missing CDR3 end, 3 residues past where the read stops, is filled in from the germline J gene. V and J are TRBV20-1 and TRBJ2-1; 9 bases agree with TRBD1. V lost 6 bases, J lost 6 bases, and 12 bases stayed unmatched. Germline CDR1 and CDR2: DFQATT and SNEGSKA (reference sequence). The CDR3 totals 15 residues. CDR3 DNA, as far as it was read: TGCAGTGCCAGTAGGGACAGGGAGGACGGCAATGAG. This gives the protein CSASRDREDGNE. The full CDR3 is CSASRDREDGNEQFF.

Details on this clone: The read gets to within 3 residues of the CDR3 end, and the germline J gene fills in the rest. The chain uses TRBV7-2 and TRBJ2-2; TRBD2 is a possible D gene (5 bases). This CDR3 region has 15 residues. V was pared by 4 bases and J by 5 bases, with 14 bases between. Germline V gene sequence: CDR1 SGHTA, CDR2 FQGNSA. CDR3 amino acids: CASSSGLSWTGELFF. The CDR3 DNA, read in part, is TGTGCCAGCAGCTCCGGACTGTCATGGACCGGGGAG.

The sequenced CDR3 bases are TGTGCCAGCAGCGACAAACCGGAGGAGGTCCACGAG. Translation gives CASSDKPEEVHE. The whole CDR3 sequence is CASSDKPEEVHEQYF. The J gene is TRBJ2-7, the V gene TRBV13; tentatively, D is TRBD2 (5 bases). The read falls 3 residues short of the CDR3 end, and the missing part is taken from the germline J gene. The length of the CDR3 is 15 residues. The germline gives CDR1 PRHDT, CDR2 FYEKMQ (reference sequence). The V end was cut by 5 bases, the J end by 5 bases, with 19 bases between.

With regard to this clone: Coverage ceases 3 residues before the CDR3 finishes, and the germline J gene fills in the end. The chain recombines TRBV11-2 with TRBJ2-7, with TRBD2 matching over 7 bases. Germline V CDR1 and CDR2: SGHAT, FQNNGV. The CDR3 extends over 15 amino acids. V trimming: 1 base; J trimming: 1 base; junction bases outside the gene matches: 4. The CDR3 bases that were read are TGTGCCAGCAGCTTAGGGGGTAGCGGGTCCTACGAG. Residues: CASSLGGSGSYE. The entire CDR3 is CASSLGGSGSYEQYF.

As regards this clone: The read comes to an end 3 residues before the CDR3 does, leaving the germline J gene to fill in the end. This chain joins TRBV7-8 and TRBJ2-2; a weak D match, TRBD2 (6 bases). This CDR3 is 14 amino acids long. Germline CDR1 and CDR2: SGHVS and FQNEAQ. CDR3 DNA, as far as it was read: TGTGCCAGCAGCTTAGGTTGGACTAATGAAAAG. Its translation: CASSLGWTNEK. The full CDR3 sequence reads CASSLGWTNEKLFF.

As concerns this clone: The read terminates 3 residues ahead of where the CDR3 ends, so the germline J gene completes it. The rearrangement joins TRBV7-9 to TRBJ2-4; 7 positions match TRBD1. From germline, CDR1 is SEHNR and CDR2 FQNEAQ (reference sequence). This CDR3 has 14 residues. The CDR3 DNA, read in part, is TGTGCCAGCAGCGTAATACAGGGGAGTAATGGT. It encodes CASSVIQGSNG. The CDR3, in full, reads CASSVIQGSNGQYF.

As for this clone: Read coverage stops 3 residues before the CDR3 terminus; the germline J gene supplies the remainder. This chain joins TRBV6-1 and TRBJ1-4; possibly TRBD1 for D (5 bases). Trimming cost V 3 bases and J 10 bases, with 12 bases left between them. Germline CDR1 MNHNS, CDR2 SASEGT. The CDR3 consists of 13 residues. The CDR3 spells CASSDREAGKLFF. Partial CDR3 DNA: TGTGCCAGCAGTGACAGGGAAGCGGGAAAA.

Note on this clone: The CDR3 end falls 3 residues outside the read, so it is completed with the germline J gene. The chain links TRBV11-2 to TRBJ2-5; TRBD2 is a possible D gene (6 bases). Germline V gives CDR1 SGHAT, CDR2 FQNNGV. The CDR3 loop spans 14 amino acids. Between the trimmed V and J ends, which lost 5 bases and 2 bases, there was a span of 12 bases. CDR3 DNA (partial): TGTGCCAGCAGCCGAGGGACTGTGCAAGAGACC. Encoded protein: CASSRGTVQET. The whole CDR3 sequence reads CASSRGTVQETQYF.

Note on this clone: With the read ending 3 residues before the CDR3 end, the germline J gene is used to fill in that end. J is TRBJ2-3 and V is TRBV19, with TRBD1 matching 8 bases. The CDR3 consists of 18 residues. Per germline, CDR1 LNHDA and CDR2 SQIVND (reference sequence). The CDR3 sequence: CASSIGTGAYYSNQPQYF. The sequenced CDR3 bases are TGTGCCAGTAGTATCGGGACAGGAGCCTATTATAGCAATCAGCCG.

Regarding this clone: The read ends 3 residues before the CDR3 terminus; that terminus is restored from the germline J gene. The chain employs TRBV5-4 and TRBJ1-1, with 10 bases aligning to TRBD1. After removal of 3 bases from V and 3 bases from J, the junction contained 5 bases not matched to a gene. Germline values: CDR1 SGHNT, CDR2 YYREEE (reference sequence). CDR3 length equals 15 residues. The CDR3 loop reads CASSSLTGGHTEAFF. CDR3 bases read: TGTGCCAGCAGCTCGCTGACAGGGGGCCACACTGAA.

Turning to this clone: The missing CDR3 end, 3 residues past where the read stops, is filled in from the germline J gene. This sequence joins TRBV7-2 and TRBJ1-2, with D maybe TRBD1 (6 bases). V gave up 3 bases and J gave up 6 bases, with 11 bases separating them. Germline V gives CDR1 SGHTA, CDR2 FQGNSA. The CDR3 runs to 13 residues. CDR3 DNA, as far as it was read: TGTGCCAGCAGCTTCCAACAGGGTAATGGC. Its translation: CASSFQQGNG. The CDR3 in its entirety is CASSFQQGNGYTF.

The chain's CDR3 is CASSFRGRVGDTQYF. Partial CDR3 DNA: TGTGCCAGCAGCTTCCGCGGCAGGGTAGGAGATACG. The rearrangement uses TRBV7-3 and TRBJ2-3, with D possibly TRBD1 on 5 matching bases. Read data end 3 residues before the CDR3 end; the end is taken from the germline J gene. Germline assignment: CDR1 SGHTA and CDR2 FQGTGA. This CDR3 region has 15 residues. Trimming took off 3 bases at V and 5 bases at J, with 15 bases between the two ends. Drawing the rest from reference TRBV7-3 and TRBJ2-3, the complete variable domain is GAGVSQTPSNKVTEKGKYVELRCDPISGHTALYWYRQSLGQGPEFLIYFQGTGAADDSGLPNDRFFAVRPEGSVSTLKIQRTERGDSAVYLCASSFRGRVGDTQYFGPGTRLTVL.

The CDR3 reads CASSLEGYGQYF. The DNA read from the CDR3 is TGTGCCAGCAGCTTAGAGGGCTATGGT. The chain carries TRBV7-9 and TRBJ2-4; D is unclear. The CDR3 goes on 3 residues after the read ends, and that part is filled in from the germline J gene. CDR3 size: 12 residues. The germline V gene encodes CDR1 SEHNR and CDR2 FQNEAQ (reference sequence).

CDR3: CASSRGGGTEAFF. CDR3 bases read: TGTGCCAGCAGCCGAGGGGGGGGCACTGAA. The V and J genes are TRBV7-6 and TRBJ1-1; weak D call: TRBD1 (6 bases). The CDR3 goes on 3 residues after the read ends, and that part is filled in from the germline J gene. Germline CDR1 is SGHVS and CDR2 is FNYEAQ. The CDR3 sequence is 13 residues long. Trimming removed 5 bases at V and 4 bases at J, with 11 bases between.

As for this clone: The read ends 3 residues before the CDR3 terminus; that terminus is restored from the germline J gene. This sequence joins TRBV20-1 and TRBJ1-4, with 9 nucleotides matching TRBD1. The CDR3 extends over 15 amino acids. Germline lookup yields CDR1 DFQATT and CDR2 SNEGSKA (reference sequence). The CDR3 is CSALPRDRVNSPLFF. The CDR3 DNA, read in part, is TGCAGTGCCCTTCCCCGGGACAGGGTTAATTCACCA.

Note on this clone: The DNA ends 3 residues before the CDR3 does, and the rest of the CDR3 is filled in from the germline J gene. The chain couples TRBV20-1 to TRBJ1-4; D possibly corresponds to TRBD1 (6 bases). V was trimmed by 4 bases and J by 7 bases, leaving 16 bases between them. Germline CDR1 reads DFQATT; CDR2 reads SNEGSKA (reference sequence). The CDR3 totals 14 residues. The CDR3 here is CSAIQGGKGEKLFF. Partial CDR3 DNA: TGCAGTGCTATACAGGGAGGTAAAGGTGAAAAA.

Worth noting for this clone: The read ends 3 residues shy of where the CDR3 ends; the end is completed using the germline J gene. The chain recombines TRBV7-9 with TRBJ2-7; TRBD2 matches 8 bases. V lost 2 bases, J lost 3 bases, and 6 bases stayed unmatched. This CDR3 spans 15 amino acids. Germline loops: CDR1 SEHNR, CDR2 FQNEAQ (reference sequence). Partial CDR3 DNA: TGTGCCAGCAGCTTACCGGGGGGGGCGAGCTACGAG. It specifies CASSLPGGASYE. The whole CDR3 protein is CASSLPGGASYEQYF.

About this clone itself: The CDR3 is cut off 3 residues early in the read; its end comes from the germline J gene. The identical CDR3 is also encoded by other nucleotide sequences in the sample. The chain recombines TRBV2 with TRBJ1-2, with D possibly TRBD1 on 5 matching bases. CDR1 SNHLY and CDR2 FYNNEI come from the germline V gene. The CDR3 runs to 14 residues. V was pared by 3 bases and J by 5 bases, with 13 bases between. The CDR3 sequence: CASSDQGGSYGYTF. The CDR3 bases that were read are TGTGCCAGCAGTGACCAGGGCGGTTCTTATGGC.